This passage covers 26 T cell receptor beta chains from one sample sequenced in a study of beta chain features in type 1 diabetes (dated by TCRdb to 2017 to 2018). The library relied on the immunoSEQ multiplex PCR assay. The entire amount of isolated RNA was reverse transcribed using the High Capacity cDNA Reverse Transcription Kit, so the sequenced TCRB transcripts were expressed ones. TCRdb took over this immuneACCESS table, retaining in-frame rearrangements with V and J assigned. Such tables are incomplete; in checked studies, under half of the missing clones stem from an unresolved V gene, and the remainder is unexplained. The sample includes 620,000 or so clones, with 15% to 17% observed a single time. The ten biggest clones cover more than 0.08% of the sample. The material sequenced was naive CD4+ T cells from blood. The cell subset or site label here, explained by the study, means: true naive CD4+ T cells. Receptors originate from a man aged 18 to 35 in good health.

This chain links TRBV6-5 with TRBJ2-5; 11 bases are a match to TRBD2. CDR3 length equals 14 residues. Germline V gene lookup returns CDR1 MNHEY and CDR2 SVGAGI. With 6 bases clipped from V and 4 bases from J, the junction kept 4 bases outside the gene matches. As DNA, the CDR3 is TGTGCCAGCAGGGTAGCGGGGGGGCCAGAGACCCAGTACTTC. This gives the protein CASRVAGGPETQYF.

This clone has more than one count but fewer than ten. The J gene is TRBJ2-5, the V gene TRBV4-2, with D possibly matching TRBD1 (6 bases). Trimming took off 1 base at V and 2 bases at J, with 11 bases between the two ends. The germline V gene has CDR1 LGHNA and CDR2 YNFKEQ. This CDR3 contains 15 residues. The CDR3: CASSQGRTAQETQYF. The CDR3 bases are TGTGCCAGCAGCCAAGGGAGGACAGCACAAGAGACCCAGTACTTC.

This clone was detected many times. V and J are TRBV23-1 and TRBJ2-2, with D unclear. TRBV23-1 carries the ORF label, with uncertain function. The CDR3 spans 14 residues. Trimming removed 0 bases at V and 4 bases at J, with 6 bases between. The CDR3 sequence: CASSQSELTGELFF. The DNA of the CDR3 is TGCGCCAGCAGTCAATCAGAGCTCACCGGGGAGCTGTTTTTT.

This sequence joins TRBV11-2 and TRBJ2-3; D is ambiguous. This CDR3 is built from 14 residues. CDR1 is SGHAT, CDR2 FQNNGV, per germline. The V gene lost 5 bases and the J gene lost 4 bases, with 13 bases spanning the gap. CDR3 region: CASSRIRGADTQYF. DNA for the CDR3: TGTGCCAGCAGCCGTATCAGAGGAGCAGATACGCAGTATTTT.

This clone has only a few counts. The chain uses TRBV19 and TRBJ2-5, with a possible D match to TRBD2 (6 bases). This CDR3 has 14 residues. Per germline, CDR1 LNHDA and CDR2 SQIVND (reference sequence). The V gene lost 6 bases and the J gene lost 2 bases, with 13 bases spanning the gap. CDR3 coding DNA: TGTGCCAGTAGGGCAGTAGCGGAGCAAGAGACCCAGTACTTC. Translation gives CASRAVAEQETQYF.

This clone was seen once. V gene TRBV4-3 combines with J gene TRBJ2-5; tentative D call: TRBD1 (5 bases). The J call may be incorrect, as the DNA end agrees better with TRBJ2-7. This CDR3 contains 13 residues. In germline, CDR1 is LGHNA, CDR2 YSLEER. CDR3 sequence: CASSQGRAFEQYF. The CDR3 nucleotides read TGCGCCAGCAGCCAAGGCAGGGCTTTCGAGCAGTACTTC.

This clone came up a few times. The chain combines TRBV18 with TRBJ2-7; D is uncertain. Per the germline V gene, CDR1 is KGHSH and CDR2 is LQKENI. V lost 0 bases and J 2 bases, leaving 8 bases between the germline ends. The CDR3 contains 14 residues. As DNA, the CDR3 is TGTGCCAGCTCACCACCGGTGCAACCCTACGAGCAGTACTTC. This translates into CASSPPVQPYEQYF.

The rearrangement uses TRBV5-4 and TRBJ1-2; no firm D call. Germline CDR1 SGHNT, CDR2 YYREEE (reference sequence). The CDR3 consists of 16 residues. V shed 4 bases and J shed 0 bases, with 16 bases lying between them. DNA of the CDR3: TGTGCCAGCAGCCCCCCAGGCGCTGAAACTAACTATGGCTACACCTTC. It codes for CASSPPGAETNYGYTF.

This rearrangement joins TRBV4-3 to TRBJ2-7; TRBD2 matches 14 bases. Germline trimming cut 5 bases from V and 4 bases from J; bases unmatched to any gene: 4. Germline CDR1 reads LGHNA; CDR2 reads YSLEER. The CDR3 runs to 15 residues. This chain's CDR3 is CASSEGTSGRYEQYF. The CDR3 coding sequence is TGCGCCAGCAGCGAGGGGACTAGCGGGAGATACGAGCAGTACTTC.

The chain employs TRBV15 and TRBJ2-7, with TRBD2 matching 8 bases. CDR3 length equals 13 residues. Looked up from germline, CDR1 is LNHNV and CDR2 is YYDKDF (reference sequence). Trimming at V came to 5 bases and at J to 1 base, leaving 1 base not matched to a gene. Here the CDR3 reads CATSRGGSYEQYF. CDR3 DNA sequence: TGTGCCACCAGCCGGGGGGGTTCCTACGAGCAGTACTTC.

The CDR3 loop reads CASSSRGGWNNEQFF. The CDR3 DNA is TGTGCCAGCAGCTCTCGTGGGGGATGGAACAATGAGCAGTTCTTC. This rearrangement joins TRBV7-3 to TRBJ2-1; D is perhaps TRBD1 or TRBD2 (5 bases each). This CDR3 comprises 15 residues. V shed 4 bases and J shed 5 bases, with 15 bases lying between them. Germline V gene sequence: CDR1 SGHTA, CDR2 FQGTGA.

As to this clone: This specimen includes other DNA sequences encoding the same CDR3. The chain has TRBV7-2 and TRBJ2-3; 11 bases agree with TRBD2. The ends lost 2 bases at V and 3 bases at J; junction bases unmatched: 4. Germline V gives CDR1 SGHTA, CDR2 FQGNSA. This CDR3 comprises 16 residues. CDR3 protein: CASSLSSGGRTDTQYF. The CDR3, as DNA: TGTGCCAGCAGCTTATCTAGCGGGGGGAGGACAGATACGCAGTATTTT.

The gene calls are TRBV7-2 and TRBJ2-1, with a weak D call TRBD2 (6 bases). The V gene lost 5 bases and the J gene lost 3 bases, with 11 bases spanning the gap. CDR3 length: 14 amino acids. Germline CDR1 SGHTA, CDR2 FQGNSA. The CDR3 sequence: CASSRRAGYNEQFF. As DNA, the CDR3 is TGTGCCAGCAGCCGGAGGGCAGGCTACAATGAGCAGTTCTTC.

In its sample, this clone was seen a few times. The rearrangement uses TRBV18 and TRBJ2-6, with TRBD1 as a possible D gene (5 bases). CDR1 is KGHSH, CDR2 LQKENI, per germline. This CDR3 spans 18 amino acids. The ends were cut back, 1 base at V and 4 bases at J, with 17 bases in the middle. CDR3 amino acids: CASSPRNAQGTGANVLTF. In DNA form, the CDR3 reads TGTGCCAGCTCACCACGCAACGCCCAGGGTACCGGGGCCAACGTCCTGACTTTC.

The gene calls are TRBV5-1 and TRBJ2-3; TRBD1 is a possible D gene (5 bases). CDR3 length equals 17 residues. Trimming removed 1 base at V and 1 base at J, with 16 bases between. Germline CDR1 reads SGHRS; CDR2 reads YFSETQ. The CDR3 region is CASSLSGLGRGTDTQYF. In nucleotides, the CDR3 is TGCGCCAGCAGCTTGTCCGGGTTGGGGCGAGGCACAGATACGCAGTATTTT.

The rearrangement uses TRBV5-6 and TRBJ2-7; 8 bases map to TRBD1. CDR1 is SGHDT and CDR2 is YYEEEE in the germline V gene. V shed 7 bases and J 6 bases; nucleotides not matched to a gene: 9. The CDR3 is 13 residues long. The DNA for the CDR3 is TGTGCCAGCGGATGGACAGGGCCCTCCGAGCAGTACTTC. As protein: CASGWTGPSEQYF.

The chain couples TRBV18 to TRBJ2-2, with unresolved D. Trimming stripped 3 bases from V and 3 bases from J, with 5 bases between. This CDR3 comprises 13 residues. Germline V gives CDR1 KGHSH, CDR2 LQKENI. The CDR3 loop reads CASSPLDTGELFF. The CDR3 DNA sequence: TGTGCCAGCTCACCGCTCGACACCGGGGAGCTGTTTTTT.

This chain links TRBV4-2 with TRBJ2-1, with TRBD2 matching over 10 bases. CDR3 length: 16 residues. The germline V gene encodes CDR1 LGHNA and CDR2 YNFKEQ. Trimming removed 3 bases from V and 5 bases from J; junction bases left unmatched: 7. In DNA form, the CDR3 reads TGTGCCAGCAGCCACCAAGCCGGGACTAGCGACAATGAGCAGTTCTTC. It encodes CASSHQAGTSDNEQFF.

The CDR3 loop is CASSLPGTGGDGYTF. The CDR3 DNA is TGTGCCAGCAGCTTACCCGGGACAGGGGGGGATGGCTACACCTTC. This chain connects TRBV7-2 to TRBJ1-2; TRBD1 matches 11 bases. This CDR3 contains 15 residues. The germline CDR1 and CDR2 sequences are SGHTA and FQGNSA. The V segment lost 2 bases and the J segment 6 bases; nucleotides outside the gene matches: 5.

The chain has TRBV28 and TRBJ2-7, with 9 bases lining up with TRBD2. There are 15 residues in the CDR3. V lost 5 bases, J lost 2 bases, and 7 bases stayed unmatched. Per germline, CDR1 MDHEN and CDR2 SYDVKM. CDR3 DNA: TGTGCCAGCAGTCCTTTGGCGGGAGGGGCCTACGAGCAGTACTTC. Its protein product is CASSPLAGGAYEQYF. The full variable domain, with the rest looked up from reference TRBV28 and TRBJ2-7, is DVKVTQSSRYLVKRTGEKVFLECVQDMDHENMFWYRQDPGLGLRLIYFSYDVKMKEKGDIPEGYSVSREKKERFSLILESASTNQTSMYLCASSPLAGGAYEQYFGPGTRLTVT.

The chain employs TRBV7-2 and TRBJ2-4; D not certain. This CDR3 is 14 amino acids long. Trimming removed 1 base from V and 7 bases from J, with 11 bases in between. CDR1 and CDR2 (germline): SGHTA, FQGNSA. The CDR3 DNA reads TGTGCCAGCAGCTTAGAAACGATCCGGAACATTCAGTACTTC. Protein sequence: CASSLETIRNIQYF.

The chain joins TRBV7-6 to TRBJ2-7, with a tentative D call TRBD2 (5 bases). Trimming shortened V by 2 bases and J by 0 bases, and 11 bases separated the two germline ends. The CDR3 runs 15 residues. The germline V gene encodes CDR1 SGHVS and CDR2 FNYEAQ. Here the CDR3 DNA reads TGTGCCAGCAGCTTAATGGCAGGAGGCTCCTACGAGCAGTACTTC. This codes for CASSLMAGGSYEQYF. Full variable domain (outside the CDR3, taken from reference TRBV7-6 and TRBJ2-7): GAGVSQSPRYKVTKRGQDVALRCDPISGHVSLYWYRQALGQGPEFLTYFNYEAQQDKSGLPNDRFSAERPEGSISTLTIQRTEQRDSAMYRCASSLMAGGSYEQYFGPGTRLTVT.

The V gene is TRBV5-1, the J gene TRBJ1-4; maybe TRBD1 (5 bases). Trimming shortened V by 0 bases and J by 7 bases, and 7 bases separated the two germline ends. CDR1 is SGHRS, CDR2 YFSETQ, per germline. This CDR3 has 13 residues. CDR3 region: CASSLAGGEKLFF. The CDR3 DNA reads as TGCGCCAGCAGCTTGGCTGGGGGTGAAAAACTGTTTTTT.

This clone was found a few times. This chain connects TRBV14 to TRBJ2-1; D uncertain. CDR1 is SGHDN, CDR2 FVKESK, per germline. V was cut by 1 base and J by 12 bases, with 7 bases left in between. This CDR3 is built from 11 residues. CDR3 loop: CASSQARGQFF. Here the CDR3 DNA reads TGTGCCAGCAGCCAAGCCCGAGGGCAGTTCTTC.

CDR3 loop: CASSVEPETGEQYF. The DNA of the CDR3 is TGTGCCAGCAGCGTAGAACCAGAGACGGGGGAGCAGTACTTC. The chain uses TRBV9 and TRBJ2-7; the D gene is possibly TRBD2 (5 bases). The CDR3 sequence is 14 residues long. Germline CDR1 and CDR2: SGDLS and YYNGEE. Deletions cut 0 bases from V and 7 bases from J, with 14 bases between.

V gene TRBV10-3 combines with J gene TRBJ2-7; 11 positions match TRBD2. V gave up 8 bases and J gave up 2 bases; unmatched junction bases: 5. The CDR3 loop spans 14 amino acids. Germline V CDR1 and CDR2: ENHRY, SYGVKD. The CDR3 nucleotides are TGTGCCATCGTTCGACTAGCGGGGACCTACGAGCAGTACTTC. This gives the protein CAIVRLAGTYEQYF.